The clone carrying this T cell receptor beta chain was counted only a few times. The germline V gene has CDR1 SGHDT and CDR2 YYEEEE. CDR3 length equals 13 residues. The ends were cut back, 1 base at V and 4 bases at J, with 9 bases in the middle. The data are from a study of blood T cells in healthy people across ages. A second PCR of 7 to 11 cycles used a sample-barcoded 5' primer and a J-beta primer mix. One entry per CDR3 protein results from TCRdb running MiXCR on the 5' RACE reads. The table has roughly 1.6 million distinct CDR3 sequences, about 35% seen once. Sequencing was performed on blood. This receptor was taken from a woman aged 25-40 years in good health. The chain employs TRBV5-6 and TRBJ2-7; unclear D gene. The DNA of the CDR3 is TGTGCCAGCAGCTTGAGATGGGCATACGAGCAGTACTTC. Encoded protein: CASSLRWAYEQYF.